This entry lists 6 T cell receptor beta chains sequenced from one sample in a study of blood T cell repertoires in COVID-19. Sequenced by immunoSEQ multiplex PCR; TCRdb stores in-frame clones only, minus some. The table has 150,000 to 180,000 clones, about 85% seen once. Sequencing used peripheral blood. The receptors were gathered from a man aged 55 to 70 with COVID-19, enrolled during active disease.

The CDR3 here is CASRGLGEQFF. The CDR3 DNA reads as TGTGCCAGCAGGGGGCTGGGTGAGCAGTTCTTC. This chain joins TRBV27 and TRBJ2-1; possible D gene TRBD1, 5 bases. This CDR3 comprises 11 residues. CDR1 MNHEY and CDR2 SMNVEV come from the germline V gene (reference sequence). V dropped 6 bases and J dropped 9 bases, with 9 bases sitting between them.

The chain combines TRBV28 with TRBJ2-4; TRBD1 agrees at 8 bases. The CDR3 extends over 16 amino acids. The germline gives CDR1 MDHEN, CDR2 SYDVKM. The ends lost 4 bases at V and 0 bases at J; junction bases unmatched: 5. CDR3 sequence: CASSSGGPVAKNIQYF. The CDR3 DNA sequence: TGTGCCAGCAGTTCAGGGGGCCCAGTAGCCAAAAACATTCAGTACTTC. Together with reference TRBV28 and TRBJ2-4, the CDR3 gives the full variable domain: DVKVTQSSRYLVKRTGEKVFLECVQDMDHENMFWYRQDPGLGLRLIYFSYDVKMKEKGDIPEGYSVSREKKERFSLILESASTNQTSMYLCASSSGGPVAKNIQYFGAGTRLSVL.

V usage is TRBV9 and J usage is TRBJ1-5; 11 positions match TRBD1. The V gene end was trimmed by 3 bases and the J gene end by 6 bases; junction bases not matched to a gene: 5. In germline, CDR1 is SGDLS, CDR2 YYNGEE. The CDR3 has 15 residues. The CDR3 DNA is TGTGCCAGCAGCGCCGGACAGGGGGCGAGTCAGCCCCAGCATTTT. Protein product: CASSAGQGASQPQHF.

This clone was picked up a small number of times. This chain joins TRBV18 and TRBJ2-7; perhaps TRBD1 as D (7 bases). The CDR3 sequence is 14 residues long. Germline CDR1 and CDR2: KGHSH and LQKENI. The V end was cut by 6 bases, the J end by 1 base, with 13 bases between. CDR3 protein: CASSQTGRSYEQYF. The CDR3 DNA follows: TGTGCCAGCTCGCAGACAGGGAGGTCCTACGAGCAGTACTTC.

Here the CDR3 reads CASSPRGFEAFF. CDR3 nucleotide sequence: TGTGCCAGCTCACCAAGGGGGTTCGAGGCTTTCTTT. The chain links TRBV18 to TRBJ1-1, with D possibly matching TRBD1 (6 bases). The V end lost 2 bases, the J end lost 11 bases, and 12 bases lay between the germline ends. Germline V gene data show CDR1 as KGHSH and CDR2 as LQKENI. The CDR3 contains 12 residues.

The V call is TRBV5-6, the J call TRBJ1-5; possible D gene TRBD1, 5 bases. This CDR3 has 14 residues. The germline gives CDR1 SGHDT, CDR2 YYEEEE. Deletions cut 4 bases from V and 6 bases from J, with 14 bases between. CDR3 in amino acids: CASSLTGGGQPQHF. For the CDR3, the DNA is TGTGCCAGCAGCCTAACAGGCGGTGGTCAGCCCCAGCATTTT.